These 3 T cell receptor beta chains originate from one sample sequenced in a study of regulatory T cells in long-lasting Graves disease. TCR beta libraries were built with iRepertoire HTBI primers and Arm-PCR of CDR3 regions. TCRdb reanalysed the multiplex PCR reads using MiXCR and keeps one entry per CDR3 protein. The data show 400,000 to 550,000 distinct CDR3 sequences, 14% to 15% seen once. As to time point: newly diagnosed GD, antithyroid drugs for less than 3 months. The authors made the TCR library using RNA they extracted from PBMCs. These data were also filed under a second study, of T cells in Graves' hyperthyroidism and ophthalmopathy.

The sample consisted of peripheral blood mononuclear cells (PBMCs), taken at new diagnosis, from a patient treated with antithyroid drugs. The receptors were sampled from a woman aged 25 to 45 with Graves disease.

The rearrangement joins TRBV12-3 or TRBV12-4 to TRBJ1-2; no clear D. V lost 4 bases, J lost 8 bases, and 17 bases lay in between. The CDR3 is 14 amino acids. The CDR3 DNA follows: TGTGCCAGCAGTTCTATTTCCGGCGGCATAGGCTACACCTTC. Translating gives CASSSISGGIGYTF.

Many counts were recorded for this clonotype. The genes are TRBV28 and TRBJ2-6, with 7 bases identical to TRBD1. V was clipped by 6 bases and J by 2 bases; unmatched bases: 4. This CDR3 has 15 amino acids. Germline V gives CDR1 MDHEN, CDR2 SYDVKM. The CDR3 region has the DNA TGTGCCAGCAGCGAAACAGGGGCTGGGGCCAACGTCCTGACTTTC. Amino acid sequence: CASSETGAGANVLTF.

This clonotype was recorded at least ten times. V usage is TRBV28 and J usage is TRBJ1-1, with 7 bases fitting TRBD1. The germline V gene has CDR1 MDHEN and CDR2 SYDVKM. J lost 0 bases, V lost 2 bases, and 6 bases had no gene match. This CDR3 is 16 amino acids long. CDR3 in amino acids: CASSLRAGGMNTEAFF. In DNA, the CDR3 is TGTGCCAGCAGTTTAAGGGCAGGGGGTATGAACACTGAAGCTTTCTTT.